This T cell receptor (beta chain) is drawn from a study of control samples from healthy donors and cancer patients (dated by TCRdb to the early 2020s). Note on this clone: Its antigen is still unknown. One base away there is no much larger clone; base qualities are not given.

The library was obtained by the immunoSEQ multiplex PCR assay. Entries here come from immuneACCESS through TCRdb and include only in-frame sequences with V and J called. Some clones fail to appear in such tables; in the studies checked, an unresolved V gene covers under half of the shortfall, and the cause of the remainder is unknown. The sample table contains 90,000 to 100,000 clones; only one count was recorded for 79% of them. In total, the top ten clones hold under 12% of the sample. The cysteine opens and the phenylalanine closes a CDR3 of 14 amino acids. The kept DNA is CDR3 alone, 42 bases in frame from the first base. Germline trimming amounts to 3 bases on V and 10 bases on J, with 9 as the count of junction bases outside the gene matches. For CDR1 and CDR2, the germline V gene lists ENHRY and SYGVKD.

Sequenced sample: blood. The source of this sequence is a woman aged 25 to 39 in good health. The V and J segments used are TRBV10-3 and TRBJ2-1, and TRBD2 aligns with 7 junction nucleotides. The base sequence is TGTGCCATCAGTGAAGGACTAGTCGTCGAAGAGCAGTTCTTC. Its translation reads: CAISEGLVVEEQFF.